The next 24 T cell receptor beta chains were all read from a single sample in a study of blood T cell repertoires in COVID-19. Here immunoSEQ multiplex PCR was the method, and the copy in TCRdb shows in-frame clones only, minus some. The sample includes more than 350,000 clones, about 87% of them seen just once. Sequenced sample: PBMCs or T cells enriched from blood (not recorded which). Receptors were obtained from a woman aged 50 to 60 who had recovered from COVID-19.

The CDR3 region is CASSLSGLSTDTQYF. The CDR3 nucleotides are TGTGCCAGCAGTTTATCTGGGCTTTCCACAGATACGCAGTATTTT. V is TRBV27 and J is TRBJ2-3; D remains unclear. Trimming removed 0 bases from V and 2 bases from J, with 9 bases in between. CDR1 and CDR2 from the germline V gene are MNHEY and SMNVEV (reference sequence). This CDR3 is 15 amino acids long.

With respect to this clone: One end of the junction varies from germline; a read error may be responsible. As DNA, the CDR3 is TGCAGCGCTGAAGTTTCGGGGAGTGAGCAGTTCTTC. Residues: CSAEVSGSEQFF. The genes are TRBV29-1 and TRBJ2-1; D is possibly TRBD2 (5 bases). The CDR3 contains 12 residues. The V gene's germline CDR1 is SQVTM and CDR2 ANQGSEA.

The V call is TRBV6-5, the J call TRBJ2-7; a possible D gene is TRBD2 (7 bases). CDR3 length equals 15 residues. Germline V gives CDR1 MNHEY, CDR2 SVGAGI. V was cut by 0 bases and J by 7 bases, with 16 bases left in between. CDR3 sequence: CASSYSTGGAGEQYF. The CDR3, as DNA: TGTGCCAGCAGTTACTCGACGGGGGGCGCGGGGGAGCAGTACTTC.

This clone was seen only a few times. The chain joins TRBV4-2 to TRBJ2-7; TRBD2 might be the D (6 bases). This CDR3 has 15 amino acids. Per germline, CDR1 LGHNA and CDR2 YNFKEQ. The germline V and J ends were trimmed by 2 bases and 4 bases, with 15 bases remaining between them. The CDR3 nucleotides read TGTGCCAGCAGCCAATACCGGGACTTGAGATACGAGCAGTACTTC. This gives the protein CASSQYRDLRYEQYF.

Only one count was recorded for this clone. The chain links TRBV27 to TRBJ1-6; D unclear. Germline V gives CDR1 MNHEY, CDR2 SMNVEV (reference sequence). The CDR3 runs to 16 residues. With 3 bases removed from V and 0 bases from J, the gap between germline ends came to 9 bases. This chain's CDR3 is CASSFIASSYNSPLHF. For the CDR3, the DNA is TGTGCCAGCAGTTTTATAGCTAGCTCCTATAATTCACCCCTCCACTTT.

The chain links TRBV5-6 to TRBJ1-1, with unresolved D. V gave up 3 bases and J gave up 7 bases, with 10 bases separating them. CDR3 length equals 12 residues. CDR1 SGHDT and CDR2 YYEEEE come from the germline V gene. The CDR3 DNA sequence: TGTGCCAGCAGCTGGAGGGAACATGAAGCTTTCTTT. This sequence encodes CASSWREHEAFF.

The rearrangement joins TRBV29-1 to TRBJ1-2; D unresolved. The CDR3 has 13 amino acids. Germline V gene data show CDR1 as SQVTM and CDR2 as ANQGSEA. Trimming pared 6 bases from V and 4 bases from J, leaving 15 bases between. The CDR3 region is CSVRHWASYGYTF. The DNA of the CDR3 is TGCAGCGTCCGCCACTGGGCTTCCTATGGCTACACCTTC.

This rearrangement joins TRBV3-1 (or the pseudogene TRBV3-2) to TRBJ2-1, with D unclear. With 0 bases removed from V and 0 bases from J, the gap between germline ends came to 12 bases. The CDR3 runs to 17 residues. Germline lookup yields CDR1 LGHDT and CDR2 YNNKEL (reference sequence). Here the CDR3 reads CASSQDFAGSSYNEQFF. The CDR3, as DNA: TGTGCCAGCAGCCAAGATTTTGCTGGTAGCTCCTACAATGAGCAGTTCTTC.

The V gene is TRBV5-5, the J gene TRBJ1-2; no reliable D call. Germline CDR1 and CDR2: SGHKS and YYEKEE (reference sequence). V was trimmed by 1 base and J by 6 bases, leaving 13 bases between them. The CDR3 runs 14 residues. CDR3 in DNA: TGTGCCAGCAGCTTGCATAGAGGATTTAATGGCTACACCTTC. It translates to CASSLHRGFNGYTF.

The CDR3 loop reads CASSYRDRGSWTEAFF. CDR3 sequence (DNA): TGTGCCAGCAGCTACCGGGACAGGGGGTCGTGGACTGAAGCTTTCTTT. J is TRBJ1-1 and V is TRBV7-6; 11 nucleotides line up with TRBD1. Per the germline V gene, CDR1 is SGHVS and CDR2 is FNYEAQ. The junction had 9 bases not matched to a gene; V was cut back by 4 bases and J by 5 bases. This CDR3 region has 16 residues.

The CDR3 coding sequence is TGTGCCAGCAGCTTAGACGGTGCCAGACACACTAGCACAGATACGCAGTATTTT. It translates to CASSLDGARHTSTDTQYF. The gene calls are TRBV7-2 and TRBJ2-3; D remains unclear. There are 18 residues in the CDR3. The V end lost 1 base, the J end lost 0 bases, and 17 bases lay between the germline ends. Germline V gene lookup returns CDR1 SGHTA and CDR2 FQGNSA. The full variable domain, rest sourced from reference TRBV7-2 and TRBJ2-3, is GAGVSQSPSNKVTEKGKDVELRCDPISGHTALYWYRQSLGQGLEFLIYFQGNSAPDKSGLPSDRFSAERTGGSVSTLTIQRTQQEDSAVYLCASSLDGARHTSTDTQYFGPGTRLTVL.

The chain recombines TRBV29-1 with TRBJ1-2; 7 nucleotides line up with TRBD1. The length of the CDR3 is 14 residues. J was trimmed by 3 bases and V by 3 bases; bases with no gene match: 7. Germline loops: CDR1 SQVTM, CDR2 ANQGSEA. The CDR3 reads CSVDARDRDYGYTF. CDR3 coding DNA: TGCAGCGTTGACGCCCGGGACAGAGACTATGGCTACACCTTC.

This chain links TRBV27 with TRBJ1-1; D is ambiguous. The CDR3 covers 15 residues. Germline CDR1 MNHEY, CDR2 SMNVEV (reference sequence). V was pared by 6 bases and J by 1 base, with 15 bases between. The CDR3 sequence is CASSPQSSGNTEAFF. For the CDR3, the DNA is TGTGCCAGCAGCCCCCAAAGCTCTGGGAACACTGAAGCTTTCTTT.

This chain joins TRBV11-2 and TRBJ1-2; D remains ambiguous. The ends were cut back, 4 bases at V and 5 bases at J, with 11 bases in the middle. Per the germline V gene, CDR1 is SGHAT and CDR2 is FQNNGV. The CDR3 totals 13 residues. The CDR3 nucleotides are TGTGCCAGCAGCTCTGCGGCGGGATATGGCTACACCTTC. Translated, it gives CASSSAAGYGYTF.

V gene TRBV28 combines with J gene TRBJ1-3; 10 nucleotides line up with TRBD1. The CDR3 loop spans 17 amino acids. The J segment lost 3 bases and the V segment lost 8 bases, leaving 13 bases of the junction unmatched. Germline CDR1 reads MDHEN; CDR2 reads SYDVKM. The CDR3 reads CASSPTGQGFVGNTIYF. CDR3 coding DNA: TGTGCCAGCTCCCCGACGGGACAGGGGTTTGTTGGAAACACCATATATTTT.

This chain connects TRBV12-3 or TRBV12-4 to TRBJ2-7; possibly TRBD1 for D (6 bases). With 6 bases removed from V and 5 bases from J, the gap between germline ends came to 11 bases. This CDR3 has 12 residues. The CDR3 spells CASSPAGDEQYF. The CDR3 nucleotides read TGTGCCAGCAGCCCTGCAGGGGACGAGCAGTACTTC.

This chain links TRBV4-1 with TRBJ1-3; the D is unclear. Trimming left V 3 bases short and J 12 bases short, with 18 bases between. The CDR3 runs 14 residues. Germline CDR1 is MGHRA and CDR2 is YSYEKL. CDR3 in DNA: TGCGCCAGCAGCCAGGCCCCATCCCGTTTAAGCATATATTTT. It codes for CASSQAPSRLSIYF.

The chain combines TRBV7-2 with TRBJ1-1; 8 nucleotides agree with TRBD1. The V gene's germline CDR1 is SGHTA and CDR2 FQGNSA. This CDR3 is built from 14 residues. The junction had 3 bases not matched to a gene; V was cut back by 0 bases and J by 6 bases. CDR3 region: CASSLAPDRAEAFF. For the CDR3, the DNA is TGTGCCAGCAGCTTAGCGCCGGACAGGGCTGAAGCTTTCTTT. Variable domain in full (rest from reference TRBV7-2 and TRBJ1-1): GAGVSQSPSNKVTEKGKDVELRCDPISGHTALYWYRQSLGQGLEFLIYFQGNSAPDKSGLPSDRFSAERTGGSVSTLTIQRTQQEDSAVYLCASSLAPDRAEAFFGQGTRLTVV.

The chain couples TRBV3-1 (or the pseudogene TRBV3-2) to TRBJ1-1; 7 bases align to TRBD1. CDR1 and CDR2 from the germline V gene are LGHDT and YNNKEL (reference sequence). Germline trimming cut 3 bases from V and 4 bases from J; bases unmatched to any gene: 8. The CDR3 has 15 amino acids. This CDR3 reads CASSQSQGVSTEAFF. For the CDR3, the DNA is TGTGCCAGCAGCCAGTCTCAGGGGGTTAGCACTGAAGCTTTCTTT.

This rearrangement joins TRBV27 to TRBJ2-1; 11 nucleotides match TRBD2. Germline CDR1 is MNHEY and CDR2 is SMNVEV (reference sequence). The CDR3 extends over 17 amino acids. Trimming took 1 base from V and 3 from J; bases not matched to a gene: 5. The CDR3 nucleotides are TGTGCCAGCAGTTTATTTCCGGGACTAGCGGTCTACAATGAGCAGTTCTTC. Its translation is CASSLFPGLAVYNEQFF.

The CDR3 loop is CASREQGSNTQYF. DNA of the CDR3: TGCGCCAGCAGGGAACAGGGATCGAATACGCAGTATTTT. The chain has TRBV5-1 and TRBJ2-3; D perhaps matches TRBD1 (6 bases). V dropped 5 bases and J dropped 7 bases, with 14 bases sitting between them. Germline assignment: CDR1 SGHRS and CDR2 YFSETQ. CDR3 length: 13 amino acids. Together with reference TRBV5-1 and TRBJ2-3, the CDR3 gives the full variable domain: KAGVTQTPRYLIKTRGQQVTLSCSPISGHRSVSWYQQTPGQGLQFLFEYFSETQRNKGNFPGRFSGRQFSNSRSEMNVSTLELGDSALYLCASREQGSNTQYFGPGTRLTVL.

The chain recombines TRBV7-9 with TRBJ2-7, with 9 nucleotides matching TRBD1. Per germline, CDR1 SEHNR and CDR2 FQNEAQ (reference sequence). V trimming: 3 bases; J trimming: 4 bases; junction bases outside the gene matches: 4. CDR3 length equals 14 residues. In DNA form, the CDR3 reads TGTGCCAGCAGCTTGACAGGGGGTGTATACGAGCAGTACTTC. Translating gives CASSLTGGVYEQYF.

This chain uses TRBV29-1 with TRBJ1-1; D might be TRBD1 (6 bases). V lost 5 bases and J 6 bases, leaving 22 bases between the germline ends. The CDR3 sequence is 15 residues long. Germline values: CDR1 SQVTM, CDR2 ANQGSEA. The CDR3 region is CSVTTGRGLRSEAFF. The CDR3 DNA is TGCAGCGTTACAACAGGGAGGGGGTTGAGGTCTGAAGCTTTCTTT.

This clone was found once. The chain carries TRBV7-3 and TRBJ2-1; 10 nucleotides agree with TRBD2. CDR1 and CDR2 (germline): SGHTA, FQGTGA. J gave up 0 bases and V 1 base, and 9 bases lay outside the gene matches. The CDR3 totals 19 residues. In DNA, the CDR3 is TGTGCCAGCAGCTTAAACCCCACTAGCGGGGTTCGCTCCTACAATGAGCAGTTCTTC. Protein sequence: CASSLNPTSGVRSYNEQFF.